The clone carrying this T cell receptor beta chain was seen at least ten times. Its antigen is unknown. This CDR3 spans 13 amino acids. V was cut by 3 bases and J by 7 bases, with 12 bases left in between. Each diagnosis drew on symptoms, thyroxine, TRAb, thyroid ultrasound and orbital computed tomography findings. This sample is drawn from a study of T cells in Graves' hyperthyroidism and ophthalmopathy. Study results and caveats: Ophthalmopathy and stable hyperthyroidism were told apart by a 13 V-J model. For ophthalmopathy, model prediction preceded onset by a median 6.5 months.

Researchers amplified the TCR beta CDR3 regions from RNA transcripts. An initial round of RT-PCR targeting the TCR CDR3 relied on the HTBI primer set. TCRdb redid the calling of the multiplex PCR reads with MiXCR, one entry per CDR3 protein. The sample includes hundreds of thousands of distinct CDR3 sequences, 14% of them seen just once. This receptor was obtained from a young woman with Graves' hyperthyroidism. This chain links TRBV12-3 or TRBV12-4 with TRBJ1-2; D not certain. Sequencing input: blood. The CDR3 DNA reads TGTGCCAGCAGTTTCAAGGGAATGAGTGGCTACACCTTC. Protein product: CASSFKGMSGYTF.